This TCR beta chain emerged from a study of vaccination effects on CD4 cells after COVID-19. Study-wide findings and caveats: In vaccinees who were healthy, merely 1 out of 255 vaccine-induced clones cross-reacted with common cold coronaviruses. Clones induced by infection and by vaccine showed marked clonal contraction late after vaccination.

This clone turned up a few times. Its antigen is not known. Produced via immunoSEQ multiplex PCR; TCRdb's table is partial and in-frame only. The sample has about 59,000 clones, roughly 78% seen once. Sequencing in the ViraFEST assay came after antigen-specific CD4+ T cells had been expanded with viral peptide pools, which were used to stimulate PBMC. Scientists isolated CD4+ T cells after a roughly 9-day culture period ended. Each participant was administered two doses of either the BNT162b2 or the mRNA-1273 vaccine. Wells each received 2 million or so PBMC, cultured with about 9.3 IU/ml IL-2 and about 9.4 ug/ml peptides. Germline CDR1 PRHDT, CDR2 FYEKMQ (reference sequence). The CDR3 is 13 residues long. V lost 3 bases to trimming and J lost 4 bases, with 10 bases between them.

Here the sequenced sample was CD4+ T cells from PBMCs cultured with HCoV-OC43 spike peptides, taken after COVID-19 vaccination. Subset meaning: HCoV-OC43 spike overlapping peptide pool stimulation. The receptor comes from a human donor who received a COVID-19 vaccine. This chain uses TRBV13 with TRBJ2-7, with a weak D call TRBD2 (6 bases). The CDR3 region has the DNA TGTGCCAGCAGCTTTGGGACTTCATACGAGCAGTACGTC. It specifies CASSFGTSYEQYV.